This T cell receptor (beta chain) was captured in a study of cytomegalovirus exposure and HLA in healthy donors. The PCR made use of 60 Vbeta and 13 Jbeta primers. The protocol was immunoSEQ multiplex PCR, while the TCRdb copy is restricted to in-frame clones and leaves out a portion. In the table there are approximately 300,000 clones, 80% to 90% of which are singletons. The source is a woman between 35 and 50 years old in good health and CMV-seropositive. Sequences were obtained from PBMCs.

The CDR3 DNA sequence: TGTGCCAGCAGCCTCACGAGGGGGACTAGCGGGAAAGAGACCCAGTACTTC. Amino acid sequence: CASSLTRGTSGKETQYF. The J gene is TRBJ2-5, the V gene TRBV7-2, with 13 bases aligning to TRBD2. The J segment lost 3 bases and the V segment lost 5 bases, leaving 9 bases of the junction unmatched. Germline V gene data show CDR1 as SGHTA and CDR2 as FQGNSA. The CDR3 runs 17 residues.